This T cell receptor beta chain was observed in a study of blood T cell repertoires in COVID-19. CDR1 and CDR2 from the germline V gene are SGHRS and YFSETQ. The CDR3 totals 13 residues. The germline V and J ends were trimmed by 0 bases and 2 bases, with 6 bases remaining between them. Original handling: Estimation of nucleated cell counts relied on the amplification of reference gene primers. Libraries were prepared by immunoSEQ multiplex PCR; TCRdb keeps only in-frame clonotypes and omits some of them. V and J calls and clone size are given by that table; D and trimming were obtained from the DNA. The table shows hundreds of thousands of clones, with around 86% occurring only once.

The sample comprised peripheral blood. This sequence joins TRBV5-1 and TRBJ2-7; no clear D. The origin of this receptor is a woman in her forties or fifties with COVID-19, enrolled during active disease. The CDR3 region is CASSLAGPYEQYF. The CDR3 coding sequence is TGCGCCAGCAGCTTGGCTGGCCCCTACGAGCAGTACTTC.